What follows are 20 T cell receptor beta chains derived from one specimen sequenced in a study of a mutant IDH1 vaccine in newly diagnosed glioma. Indicated time point: week 47, end of study. Topical imiquimod accompanied each vaccine dose, which consisted of 300 ug of mutant IDH1 20-mer peptide. Sequencing used immunoSEQ multiplex PCR; TCRdb keeps in-frame clones, though not all of them. The sample lists 40,000 to 50,000 clones, roughly 82% occurring once. Their antigens remain unidentified. Material: PBMCs, obtained from a glioma patient whose treatment included an IDH1 peptide vaccine. Receptor source: a man aged 18-30 years with glioma. Some clones in this sample may be carry-over from other donors' samples.

This chain uses TRBV27 with TRBJ2-7, with a weak D call TRBD1 (6 bases). CDR3 length equals 16 residues. Germline V gives CDR1 MNHEY, CDR2 SMNVEV (reference sequence). The germline V and J ends were trimmed by 6 bases and 0 bases, with 18 bases remaining between them. The DNA for the CDR3 is TGTGCCAGCAGGATTACAGGGTTTCCGAGCTCCTACGAGCAGTACTTC. Translating gives CASRITGFPSSYEQYF.

This chain uses TRBV2 with TRBJ2-6; 7 bases agree with TRBD2. CDR3 length: 14 residues. The V gene end was trimmed by 9 bases and the J gene end by 3 bases; junction bases not matched to a gene: 5. Germline-derived CDR1 and CDR2 are SNHLY and FYNNEI. CDR3 bases: TGTGCCAGTGGGAGGGAAGGTGGGGCCAACGTCCTGACTTTC. Protein sequence: CASGREGGANVLTF.

This clone has more than one count but fewer than ten. This CDR3 is CASSAWTGINEQFF. The CDR3 DNA sequence: TGTGCCAGCAGCGCCTGGACAGGGATAAATGAGCAGTTCTTC. The chain carries TRBV9 and TRBJ2-1; 8 bases line up with TRBD1. Germline-derived CDR1 and CDR2 are SGDLS and YYNGEE. The CDR3 covers 14 residues. J gave up 7 bases and V 3 bases, and 6 bases lay outside the gene matches.

The rearrangement joins TRBV13 to TRBJ1-5; 7 bases map to TRBD1. The CDR3 totals 15 residues. The V gene's germline CDR1 is PRHDT and CDR2 FYEKMQ (reference sequence). The ends lost 5 bases at V and 8 bases at J; junction bases unmatched: 12. Here the CDR3 DNA reads TGTGCCAGCAGCCAAAGACAGGGTGGGGTAGAGCCCCAGCATTTT. Its translation: CASSQRQGGVEPQHF.

This clone was recorded only once. The V gene is TRBV5-1, the J gene TRBJ1-5; D call uncertain. Trimming took 4 bases from V and 1 from J, leaving 12 bases between them. The CDR3 sequence is 15 residues long. Germline loops: CDR1 SGHRS, CDR2 YFSETQ. CDR3 nucleotides: TGCGCCAGCAGCCCGGTCCCGACCAGCAATCAGCCCCAGCATTTT. Its protein is CASSPVPTSNQPQHF. The full variable domain, its missing parts supplied by reference TRBV5-1 and TRBJ1-5, is KAGVTQTPRYLIKTRGQQVTLSCSPISGHRSVSWYQQTPGQGLQFLFEYFSETQRNKGNFPGRFSGRQFSNSRSEMNVSTLELGDSALYLCASSPVPTSNQPQHFGDGTRLSIL.

The rearrangement uses TRBV5-6 and TRBJ1-3; D call uncertain. CDR1 is SGHDT, CDR2 YYEEEE, per germline. V lost 1 base, J lost 7 bases, and 15 bases lay in between. The CDR3 totals 15 residues. CDR3 in amino acids: CASSLLRRDTNTIYF. DNA of the CDR3: TGTGCCAGCAGCTTGCTTCGACGGGATACGAACACCATATATTTT. Together with reference TRBV5-6 and TRBJ1-3, the CDR3 gives the full variable domain: DAGVTQSPTHLIKTRGQQVTLRCSPKSGHDTVSWYQQALGQGPQFIFQYYEEEERQRGNFPDRFSGHQFPNYSSELNVNALLLGDSALYLCASSLLRRDTNTIYFGEGSWLTVV.

This chain links TRBV5-4 with TRBJ2-1; 13 nucleotides line up with TRBD2. There are 14 residues in the CDR3. The germline V gene encodes CDR1 SGHNT and CDR2 YYREEE (reference sequence). The trim removed 3 bases at V and 7 bases at J, leaving 1 base unmatched. The CDR3 DNA reads TGTGCCAGCAGCTCGGGACTAGCGGGGAATGAGCAGTTCTTC. Its protein is CASSSGLAGNEQFF.

The V gene is TRBV6-5, the J gene TRBJ2-7, with a possible D match to TRBD1 (5 bases). The CDR3 loop spans 15 amino acids. Trimming cost V 3 bases and J 3 bases, with 15 bases left between them. Germline CDR1 and CDR2: MNHEY and SVGAGI. This CDR3 is CASSYGSIGDYEQYF. The CDR3 DNA follows: TGTGCCAGCAGTTATGGGTCCATAGGGGACTACGAGCAGTACTTC.

The chain combines TRBV21-1 with TRBJ1-5. TRBV21-1 is termed a pseudogene. The CDR3 sequence is 17 residues long. Here the CDR3 reads CASSKGGSPYSNQPQHF. CDR3 nucleotide sequence: TGTGCCAGCAGCAAAGGTGGGTCACCTTATAGCAATCAGCCCCAGCATTTT.

The chain combines TRBV11-2 with TRBJ2-7, with D perhaps matching TRBD2 (5 bases). Trimming removed 2 bases from V and 2 bases from J, with 10 bases in between. The CDR3 loop spans 14 amino acids. Germline values: CDR1 SGHAT, CDR2 FQNNGV. CDR3 bases: TGTGCCAGCAGCTTATCCAGCGGTGCCTACGAGCAGTACTTC. It is translated as CASSLSSGAYEQYF.

A single count supports this clone. The chain links TRBV4-1 to TRBJ2-5; 12 nucleotides line up with TRBD2. The CDR3 has 17 residues. The germline CDR1 and CDR2 sequences are MGHRA and YSYEKL. Unmatched junction bases numbered 7, after V lost 3 bases and J lost 2 bases. The CDR3 protein is CASSQTTSGRKQETQYF. The CDR3 DNA reads as TGCGCCAGCAGCCAGACGACTAGCGGGAGAAAACAAGAGACCCAGTACTTC.

The rearrangement joins TRBV5-1 to TRBJ1-4; D ambiguous. The germline V and J ends were trimmed by 4 bases and 8 bases, with 21 bases remaining between them. The CDR3 length is 16 residues. Germline CDR1 and CDR2: SGHRS and YFSETQ. For the CDR3, the DNA is TGCGCCAGCAGCCCTCGTCCGGCAAGGGATAAGGAAAAACTGTTTTTT. Translation gives CASSPRPARDKEKLFF.

This clone has only a few counts. The chain combines TRBV27 with TRBJ2-7; 7 bases are shared with TRBD1. With 3 bases clipped from V and 6 bases from J, the junction kept 8 bases outside the gene matches. This CDR3 has 14 residues. Germline V lookup: CDR1 MNHEY, CDR2 SMNVEV (reference sequence). CDR3 DNA: TGTGCCAGCAGTTTCGTGACAGGGTCCCTCGAGCAGTACTTC. Protein sequence: CASSFVTGSLEQYF.

The chain employs TRBV4-3 and TRBJ2-7, with D perhaps matching TRBD1 (6 bases). Germline CDR1 and CDR2: LGHNA and YSLEER. V dropped 5 bases and J dropped 5 bases, with 19 bases sitting between them. This CDR3 is 15 amino acids long. The CDR3 is CASSEGHREAHEQYF. The CDR3 coding sequence is TGCGCCAGCAGCGAGGGACACCGGGAAGCCCACGAGCAGTACTTC.

J is TRBJ1-1 and V is TRBV15, with 8 bases that match TRBD1. This CDR3 comprises 15 residues. CDR1 is LNHNV and CDR2 is YYDKDF in the germline V gene (reference sequence). Losses at the gene ends were 3 bases for V and 11 bases for J; bases not matched to a gene: 14. This chain's CDR3 is CATSRLRGQARGAFF. CDR3 nucleotide sequence: TGTGCCACCAGCAGGTTAAGGGGACAGGCGCGGGGGGCTTTCTTT.

This chain connects TRBV7-2 to TRBJ1-5, with a tentative D call TRBD1 (5 bases). CDR1 is SGHTA and CDR2 is FQGNSA in the germline V gene. The CDR3 covers 16 residues. V was clipped by 1 base and J by 6 bases, with 16 bases between them. The CDR3 nucleotides read TGTGCCAGCAGCTTAGGCCAGGGATCCCTCAGTCAGCCCCAGCATTTT. This sequence encodes CASSLGQGSLSQPQHF.

This clone appeared a few times. CDR3 residues: CASSPNFHNEQFF. The CDR3, as DNA: TGTGCCAGCAGCCCGAACTTTCACAATGAGCAGTTCTTC. V usage is TRBV7-9 and J usage is TRBJ2-1; the D is unclear. Germline lookup yields CDR1 SEHNR and CDR2 FQNEAQ (reference sequence). The CDR3 covers 13 residues. V lost 5 bases, J lost 5 bases, and 10 bases lay in between.

The genes are TRBV2 and TRBJ2-7; TRBD1 matches 7 bases. Germline V lookup: CDR1 SNHLY, CDR2 FYNNEI. The CDR3 covers 16 residues. The V and J ends lost 6 bases and 5 bases, in that order; junction bases with no gene match: 16. CDR3 region: CASSFERGQGVDEQYF. The DNA of the CDR3 is TGTGCCAGCAGCTTCGAAAGGGGTCAGGGGGTGGACGAGCAGTACTTC.

This CDR3 is CASSDSYRDAAFNQPQHF. Written as DNA, the CDR3 is TGTGCCAGCAGCGACAGTTATCGGGACGCCGCTTTCAATCAGCCCCAGCATTTT. The V gene is TRBV7-9, the J gene TRBJ1-5; TRBD1 is a possible D gene (5 bases). Trimming removed 5 bases at V and 3 bases at J, with 23 bases between. The CDR3 spans 18 residues. CDR1 SEHNR and CDR2 FQNEAQ come from the germline V gene (reference sequence).

The V and J genes are TRBV5-5 and TRBJ1-5; D perhaps matches TRBD1 (6 bases). V was shortened by 0 bases and J by 1 base, with 17 bases between the two germline ends. Germline CDR1 is SGHKS and CDR2 is YYEKEE (reference sequence). CDR3 length: 18 residues. CDR3 residues: CASSLGGRGAWSNQPQHF. CDR3 coding DNA: TGTGCCAGCAGCTTGGGGGGTCGGGGGGCTTGGAGCAATCAGCCCCAGCATTTT.